One and the same sample provided the 31 T cell receptor beta chains below, sequenced in a study of brain T cells in children with intractable seizures. The time point here: blood from clinic visit 5 months post-surgery; TSC patient then seizure free. Method: immunoSEQ multiplex PCR; TCRdb's copy keeps in-frame clones and lacks some. The sample shows around 340,000 clones, over 85% of them seen only once. The sample consisted of peripheral blood, taken less than 6 months after surgery. Every receptor here comes from a boy in the first two years of life with tuberous sclerosis and intractable seizures.

The chain has TRBV5-1 and TRBJ1-2; D is undetermined. The germline V gene has CDR1 SGHRS and CDR2 YFSETQ. The CDR3 covers 14 residues. V dropped 0 bases and J dropped 3 bases, with 9 bases sitting between them. The CDR3 is CASSLAEADYGYTF. Written as DNA, the CDR3 is TGCGCCAGCAGCTTGGCCGAGGCGGACTATGGCTACACCTTC. Full variable domain (missing parts from reference TRBV5-1 and TRBJ1-2): KAGVTQTPRYLIKTRGQQVTLSCSPISGHRSVSWYQQTPGQGLQFLFEYFSETQRNKGNFPGRFSGRQFSNSRSEMNVSTLELGDSALYLCASSLAEADYGYTFGSGTRLTVV.

This clone was found once. This chain links TRBV12-3 or TRBV12-4 with TRBJ2-1; a weak D match, TRBD2 (5 bases). V lost 5 bases, J lost 8 bases, and 10 bases lay in between. This CDR3 region has 12 residues. The DNA of the CDR3 is TGTGCCAGCAGTCATTCCGGGGATGAGCAGTTCTTC. Translated, it gives CASSHSGDEQFF.

This clone was recorded only once. The chain carries TRBV24-1 and TRBJ2-5; D not certain. Germline-derived CDR1 and CDR2 are KGHDR and SFDVKD. The CDR3 is 13 amino acids. V was clipped by 0 bases and J by 7 bases, with 8 bases between them. The CDR3 DNA follows: TGTGCCACCAGTGATTTGAACGGGTGGACCCAGTACTTC. Translation: CATSDLNGWTQYF.

The chain couples TRBV2 to TRBJ1-3; a possible D gene is TRBD1 (6 bases). Germline V CDR1 and CDR2: SNHLY, FYNNEI. Trimming left V 5 bases short and J 2 bases short, with 16 bases between. The CDR3 is 16 residues long. Written as DNA, the CDR3 is TGTGCCAGCAGTCGCCTACAGGGTGTCGCTGGAAACACCATATATTTT. It yields the protein CASSRLQGVAGNTIYF.

The chain carries TRBV9 and TRBJ2-7, with D perhaps matching TRBD1 (5 bases). Germline V gives CDR1 SGDLS, CDR2 YYNGEE. The germline V and J ends were trimmed by 0 bases and 6 bases, with 10 bases remaining between them. This CDR3 comprises 13 residues. The CDR3 coding sequence is TGTGCCAGCAGCGTAGCAGGGCCCAGCGAGCAGTACTTC. This sequence encodes CASSVAGPSEQYF.

The CDR3 DNA sequence: TGTGCCAGCAGTTTATCTCTGGCAAGCTACGAGCAGTACTTC. Translation gives CASSLSLASYEQYF. The V call is TRBV27, the J call TRBJ2-7; D is ambiguous. Trimming left V 0 bases short and J 3 bases short, with 9 bases between. The CDR3 is 14 amino acids. Germline values: CDR1 MNHEY, CDR2 SMNVEV (reference sequence).

The chain carries TRBV24-1 and TRBJ2-5; 8 nucleotides match TRBD2. The germline V gene has CDR1 KGHDR and CDR2 SFDVKD. Trimming took 6 bases from V and 4 from J; bases not matched to a gene: 6. The CDR3 has 14 residues. The CDR3 DNA sequence: TGTGCCACCAGTCGGCCGGGAGGGAGAGAGACCCAGTACTTC. It yields the protein CATSRPGGRETQYF.

The CDR3 coding sequence is TGTGCCAGCAGCTTGGAGACAGGCTCCTATAATTCACCCCTCCACTTT. Its protein is CASSLETGSYNSPLHF. The chain couples TRBV7-2 to TRBJ1-6; maybe TRBD1 (6 bases). V was trimmed by 3 bases and J by 0 bases, leaving 9 bases between them. The CDR3 spans 16 residues. Germline V gene sequence: CDR1 SGHTA, CDR2 FQGNSA.

The chain joins TRBV15 to TRBJ2-2; 8 nucleotides line up with TRBD2. Germline CDR1 and CDR2: LNHNV and YYDKDF (reference sequence). V was pared by 0 bases and J by 7 bases, with 7 bases of the junction left unmatched. This CDR3 is built from 16 residues. The CDR3 coding sequence is TGTGCCACCAGCAGAGAGTACGGGAGGGGAATCGGGGAGCTGTTTTTT. It is translated as CATSREYGRGIGELFF.

The gene calls are TRBV4-2 and TRBJ2-3; D may be TRBD2 (6 bases). The length of the CDR3 is 12 residues. The V gene's germline CDR1 is LGHNA and CDR2 YNFKEQ. V dropped 4 bases and J dropped 5 bases, with 7 bases sitting between them. CDR3 region: CASSPTRDTQYF. The DNA for the CDR3 is TGTGCCAGCAGCCCGACTAGAGATACGCAGTATTTT.

The gene calls are TRBV2 and TRBJ1-3; 9 bases fit TRBD1. CDR1 and CDR2 from the germline V gene are SNHLY and FYNNEI. There are 13 residues in the CDR3. The ends lost 5 bases at V and 11 bases at J; junction bases unmatched: 7. The CDR3 region has the DNA TGTGCCAGCAGTTCCCGGGACAGGGCCCCCATATATTTT. Translated, it gives CASSSRDRAPIYF. The whole variable domain, remainder taken from reference TRBV2 and TRBJ1-3, is EPEVTQTPSHQVTQMGQEVILRCVPISNHLYFYWYRQILGQKVEFLVSFYNNEISEKSEIFDDQFSVERPDGSNFTLKIRSTKLEDSAMYFCASSSRDRAPIYFGEGSWLTVV.

The chain has TRBV6-5 and TRBJ1-3, with D uncertain. The CDR3 sequence is 15 residues long. The germline CDR1 and CDR2 sequences are MNHEY and SVGAGI. V lost 2 bases and J 0 bases, leaving 8 bases between the germline ends. The CDR3 DNA reads TGTGCCAGCAGTTACGGTGTCAGCTCTGGAAACACCATATATTTT. This gives the protein CASSYGVSSGNTIYF.

The rearrangement joins TRBV24-1 to TRBJ2-5, with 7 bases that match TRBD1. CDR1 KGHDR and CDR2 SFDVKD come from the germline V gene. With V trimmed by 4 bases and J by 5 bases, 12 bases remained unmatched. The length of the CDR3 is 16 residues. DNA for the CDR3: TGTGCCACCAGTGAGCCACGGACAGGTCTGGGGGAGACCCAGTACTTC. This sequence encodes CATSEPRTGLGETQYF.

The rearrangement links TRBV10-3 to TRBJ1-6; no clear D. The V and J ends lost 7 bases and 7 bases respectively, with 11 bases between them. This CDR3 comprises 13 residues. The germline CDR1 and CDR2 sequences are ENHRY and SYGVKD. CDR3 bases: TGTGCCATCAAAGGGCGGCCCAATTCACCCCTCCACTTT. This codes for CAIKGRPNSPLHF.

This clone was detected a few times. The chain uses TRBV14 and TRBJ1-3; D not resolved. CDR3 size: 12 residues. Germline CDR1 SGHDN, CDR2 FVKESK. V shed 6 bases and J shed 0 bases, with 3 bases lying between them. The CDR3 protein is CASSPSGNTIYF. CDR3 coding DNA: TGTGCCAGCAGTCCCTCTGGAAACACCATATATTTT.

This sequence joins TRBV4-1 and TRBJ2-7, with TRBD1 as a possible D gene (5 bases). The length of the CDR3 is 15 residues. V shed 0 bases and J shed 2 bases, with 11 bases lying between them. Germline V CDR1 and CDR2: MGHRA, YSYEKL. This chain's CDR3 is CASSQDRTPPYEQYF. DNA of the CDR3: TGCGCCAGCAGCCAAGACAGGACACCCCCCTACGAGCAGTACTTC.

V and J are TRBV9 and TRBJ1-1, with no clear D. The CDR3 runs to 13 residues. Germline V gene data show CDR1 as SGDLS and CDR2 as YYNGEE. V shed 0 bases and J shed 6 bases, with 9 bases lying between them. As DNA, the CDR3 is TGTGCCAGCAGCGTAGGGGCGGGCTCTGAAGCTTTCTTT. Its protein product is CASSVGAGSEAFF.

Remarks on this clone: An end of the junction does not agree with germline; a read error may underlie this. The V call is TRBV19, the J call TRBJ2-1; D not resolved. The CDR3 has 14 amino acids. CDR1 is LNHDA and CDR2 is SQIVND in the germline V gene (reference sequence). In DNA form, the CDR3 reads TGTGCCAGTAGTATTGGTAGGCCCTACAATGGGCAGTTCTTC. It specifies CASSIGRPYNGQFF.

The gene calls are TRBV18 and TRBJ1-2; D uncertain. The CDR3 totals 14 residues. Trimming cost V 5 bases and J 10 bases, with 20 bases left between them. Per germline, CDR1 KGHSH and CDR2 LQKENI. The CDR3 spells CASSYNEANGDYTF. CDR3 DNA: TGTGCCAGCTCATATAATGAGGCTAATGGTGACTACACCTTC.

The chain employs TRBV7-9 and TRBJ2-2; D unresolved. Germline CDR1 and CDR2: SEHNR and FQNEAQ (reference sequence). With 3 bases removed from V and 2 bases from J, the gap between germline ends came to 7 bases. The CDR3 is 14 residues long. The CDR3 spells CASSFSVNTGELFF. DNA for the CDR3: TGTGCCAGCAGCTTCTCAGTCAACACCGGGGAGCTGTTTTTT. The variable domain in full, completed from reference TRBV7-9 and TRBJ2-2, reads DTGVSQNPRHKITKRGQNVTFRCDPISEHNRLYWYRQTLGQGPEFLTYFQNEAQLEKSRLLSDRFSAERPKGSFSTLEIQRTEQGDSAMYLCASSFSVNTGELFFGEGSRLTVL.

The chain recombines TRBV28 with TRBJ2-1; 9 bases map to TRBD1. The germline gives CDR1 MDHEN, CDR2 SYDVKM. The trim removed 10 bases at V and 7 bases at J, leaving 8 bases unmatched. The CDR3 sequence is 13 residues long. The CDR3 reads CANAGTGSNEQFF. Written as DNA, the CDR3 is TGTGCCAACGCCGGGACAGGGTCTAATGAGCAGTTCTTC.

The chain combines TRBV9 with TRBJ1-1, with TRBD1 matching over 9 bases. The CDR3 is 14 residues long. Trimming took 4 bases from V and 4 from J; bases not matched to a gene: 5. Germline assignment: CDR1 SGDLS and CDR2 YYNGEE. The CDR3 DNA reads TGTGCCAGCAGCACGGGACAGGGAAGCACTGAAGCTTTCTTT. Protein sequence: CASSTGQGSTEAFF.

This chain connects TRBV29-1 to TRBJ1-1; 8 bases fit TRBD1. The CDR3 runs to 13 residues. J lost 6 bases, V lost 6 bases, and 9 bases had no gene match. The germline CDR1 and CDR2 sequences are SQVTM and ANQGSEA. DNA for the CDR3: TGCAGCGTGGGAACAGGGGGTTACGCTGAAGCTTTCTTT. Translated, it gives CSVGTGGYAEAFF.

The J gene is TRBJ2-3, the V gene TRBV19, with D hard to call. V lost 8 bases and J lost 2, with 17 bases in between. CDR1 and CDR2 (germline): LNHDA, SQIVND (reference sequence). The CDR3 loop spans 15 amino acids. The CDR3 DNA sequence: TGTGCCAGTGGTGCAAGGACCATCAACACAGATACGCAGTATTTT. Translation gives CASGARTINTDTQYF.

V and J are TRBV6-4 and TRBJ2-1; 11 nucleotides align to TRBD2. Trimming took 5 bases from V and 11 from J; bases not matched to a gene: 11. The CDR3 is 15 residues long. Germline lookup yields CDR1 MRHNA and CDR2 SNTAGT. The CDR3 spells CASSPTSGGDEKQFF. Here the CDR3 DNA reads TGTGCCAGCAGTCCAACTAGCGGGGGAGACGAAAAGCAGTTCTTC.

The CDR3 reads CASSLRRTGPDTEAFF. Here the CDR3 DNA reads TGCGCCAGCAGCTTGAGGCGGACAGGTCCGGACACTGAAGCTTTCTTT. V is TRBV5-1 and J is TRBJ1-1, with 7 bases fitting TRBD1. The CDR3 is 16 amino acids. V shed 1 base, J shed 3 bases, and the junction held 9 bases outside the gene matches. Germline V gives CDR1 SGHRS, CDR2 YFSETQ.

The sample holds one count of this clone. The V call is TRBV27, the J call TRBJ1-6; TRBD1 aligns across 7 bases. With V trimmed by 5 bases and J by 10 bases, 8 bases remained unmatched. The CDR3 covers 14 residues. Germline assignment: CDR1 MNHEY and CDR2 SMNVEV (reference sequence). The CDR3 here is CASSRDRDPSPLHF. The DNA for the CDR3 is TGTGCCAGCAGTCGCGACAGGGATCCCTCACCCCTCCACTTT.

Only a few counts were recorded for this clone. The rearrangement links TRBV20-1 to TRBJ1-1; D gene uncertain. The CDR3 covers 12 residues. Trimming removed 3 bases at V and 1 base at J, with 6 bases between. The V gene's germline CDR1 is DFQATT and CDR2 SNEGSKA (reference sequence). CDR3 in amino acids: CSASTTNTEAFF. CDR3 sequence (DNA): TGCAGTGCTAGTACAACGAACACTGAAGCTTTCTTT.

V and J are TRBV30 and TRBJ2-4; 9 nucleotides line up with TRBD2. The CDR3 contains 13 residues. The junction had 2 bases not matched to a gene; V was cut back by 5 bases and J by 3 bases. Germline V gene sequence: CDR1 GTSNPN, CDR2 SVGIG (reference sequence). The CDR3 coding sequence is TGTGCCTGGGCTAGCGGGGACAAAAACATTCAGTACTTC. It is translated as CAWASGDKNIQYF. The entire variable domain, with the rest obtained from reference TRBV30 and TRBJ2-4, is as follows: SQTIHQWPATLVQPVGSPLSLECTVEGTSNPNLYWYRQAAGRGLQLLFYSVGIGQISSEVPQNLSASRPQDRQFILSSKKLLLSDSGFYLCAWASGDKNIQYFGAGTRLSVL.

The chain employs TRBV19 and TRBJ1-4, with a possible D match to TRBD1 (6 bases). Germline CDR1 is LNHDA and CDR2 is SQIVND (reference sequence). The CDR3 extends over 14 amino acids. The V gene lost 1 base and the J gene lost 8 bases, with 11 bases spanning the gap. This CDR3 is CASSIGTVKEKLFF. As DNA, the CDR3 is TGTGCCAGTAGTATAGGGACAGTAAAAGAAAAACTGTTTTTT.

This clone was counted a single time. The chain links TRBV7-8 to TRBJ2-1; 8 bases map to TRBD2. CDR1 SGHVS and CDR2 FQNEAQ come from the germline V gene. CDR3 length equals 14 residues. J was trimmed by 6 bases and V by 7 bases; bases with no gene match: 8. CDR3 nucleotides: TGTGCCAGCACGCCGGGACTAGGGTTCAATGAGCAGTTCTTC. Its translation: CASTPGLGFNEQFF. Variable domain in full (rest from reference TRBV7-8 and TRBJ2-1): GAGVSQSPRYKVAKRGQDVALRCDPISGHVSLFWYQQALGQGPEFLTYFQNEAQLDKSGLPSDRFFAERPEGSVSTLKIQRTQQEDSAVYLCASTPGLGFNEQFFGPGTRLTVL.